This T cell receptor (beta chain) emerged from a study of blood T cell repertoires in COVID-19. Study summary: Donors in the United States, Italy and Spain gave samples during acute or convalescent COVID-19. Nucleic acid was either cDNA or gDNA, and it came from T cells, B-cell-depleted T cells, or PBMCs.

Germline CDR1 SGHVS, CDR2 FQNEAQ. This CDR3 has 15 residues. V dropped 2 bases and J dropped 3 bases, with 11 bases sitting between them. Under the authors' procedure: Researchers report that nucleated cell counts were estimated from reference gene primer amplification. The table came from immunoSEQ multiplex PCR; TCRdb's copy has only in-frame clones and leaves some out. The DNA was the basis for D and trimming; V, J and clone size are from that table. The sample has 150,000 to 200,000 clones, approximately 90% seen once; the top ten hold around a fifth. The TCR originated in a man in his 60s with active or convalescent COVID-19. The rearrangement uses TRBV7-8 and TRBJ2-1; D may be TRBD1 (6 bases). Input material: peripheral blood. As DNA, the CDR3 is TGTGCCAGCAGCTTAATCGGGACAAACTACAATGAGCAGTTCTTC. Translated: CASSLIGTNYNEQFF. The whole variable domain, remainder taken from reference TRBV7-8 and TRBJ2-1, is GAGVSQSPRYKVAKRGQDVALRCDPISGHVSLFWYQQALGQGPEFLTYFQNEAQLDKSGLPSDRFFAERPEGSVSTLKIQRTQQEDSAVYLCASSLIGTNYNEQFFGPGTRLTVL.